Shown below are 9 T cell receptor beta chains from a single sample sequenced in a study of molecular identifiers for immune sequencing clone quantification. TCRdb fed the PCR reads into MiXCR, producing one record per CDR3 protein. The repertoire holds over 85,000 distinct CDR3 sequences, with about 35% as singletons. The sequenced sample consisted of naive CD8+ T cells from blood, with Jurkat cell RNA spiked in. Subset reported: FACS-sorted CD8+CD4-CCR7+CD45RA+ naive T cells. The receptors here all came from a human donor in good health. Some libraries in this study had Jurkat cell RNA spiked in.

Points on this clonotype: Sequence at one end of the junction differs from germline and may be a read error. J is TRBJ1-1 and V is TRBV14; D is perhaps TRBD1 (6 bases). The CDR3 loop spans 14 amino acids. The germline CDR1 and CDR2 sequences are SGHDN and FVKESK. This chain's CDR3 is CASSRSGEGTEAIF. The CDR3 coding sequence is TGTGCCAGCAGCCGTTCAGGGGAGGGCACTGAAGCTATCTTT.

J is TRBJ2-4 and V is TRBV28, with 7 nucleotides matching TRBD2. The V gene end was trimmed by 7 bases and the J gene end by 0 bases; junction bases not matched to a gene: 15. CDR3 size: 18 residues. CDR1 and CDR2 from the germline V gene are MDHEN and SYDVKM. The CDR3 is CASTYARAGKIAKNIQYF. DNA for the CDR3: TGTGCCAGCACTTATGCCCGAGCGGGAAAGATAGCCAAAAACATTCAGTACTTC.

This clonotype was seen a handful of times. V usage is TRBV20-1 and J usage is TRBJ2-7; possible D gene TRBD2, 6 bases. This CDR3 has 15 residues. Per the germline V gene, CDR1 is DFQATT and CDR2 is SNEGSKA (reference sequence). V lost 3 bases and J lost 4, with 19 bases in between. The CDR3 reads CSASSAGGDVYEQYF. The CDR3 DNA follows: TGCAGTGCTAGCAGTGCCGGGGGTGATGTTTACGAGCAGTACTTC.

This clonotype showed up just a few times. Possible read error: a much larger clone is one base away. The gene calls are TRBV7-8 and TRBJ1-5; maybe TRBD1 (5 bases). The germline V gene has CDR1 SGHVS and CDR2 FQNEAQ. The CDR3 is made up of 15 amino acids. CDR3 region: CAGSSKAGQGQPQHF. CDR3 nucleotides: TGTGCCGGCAGCTCCAAGGCAGGCCAGGGTCAGCCCCAGCATTTT.

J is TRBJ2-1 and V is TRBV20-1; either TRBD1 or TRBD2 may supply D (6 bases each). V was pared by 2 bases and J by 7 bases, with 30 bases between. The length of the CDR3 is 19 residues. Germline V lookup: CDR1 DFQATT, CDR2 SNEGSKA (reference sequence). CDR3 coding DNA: TGCAGTGCTAGACTCCGAGGGGACCACAGGGACTCTCCTAAGAATGAGCAGTTCTTC. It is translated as CSARLRGDHRDSPKNEQFF.

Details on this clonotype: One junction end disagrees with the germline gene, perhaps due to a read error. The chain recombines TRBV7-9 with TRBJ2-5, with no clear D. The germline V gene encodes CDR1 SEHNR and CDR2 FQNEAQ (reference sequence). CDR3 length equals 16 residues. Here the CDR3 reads CASCLVGVFKEETQYF. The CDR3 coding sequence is TGTGCCAGCTGCTTAGTTGGAGTTTTTAAGGAGGAGACCCAGTACTTC.

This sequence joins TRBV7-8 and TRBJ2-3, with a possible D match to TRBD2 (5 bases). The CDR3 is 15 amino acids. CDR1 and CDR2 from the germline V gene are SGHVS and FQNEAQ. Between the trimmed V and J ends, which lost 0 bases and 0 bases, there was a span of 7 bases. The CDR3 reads CASSLAAGSTDTQYF. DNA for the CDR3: TGTGCCAGCAGCTTAGCGGCGGGCAGCACAGATACGCAGTATTTT.

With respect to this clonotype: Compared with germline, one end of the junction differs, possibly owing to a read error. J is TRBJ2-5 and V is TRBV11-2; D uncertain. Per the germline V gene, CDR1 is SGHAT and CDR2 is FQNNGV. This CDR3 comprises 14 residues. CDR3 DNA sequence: TGTGCCAGCAGCTTAGTTGCGGCGCAAGAGGCCCAGTACTTC. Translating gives CASSLVAAQEAQYF. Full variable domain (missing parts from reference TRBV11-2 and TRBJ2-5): EAGVAQSPRYKIIEKRQSVAFWCNPISGHATLYWYQQILGQGPKLLIQFQNNGVVDDSQLPKDRFSAERLKGVDSTLKIQPAKLEDSAVYLCASSLVAAQEAQYFGPGTRLLVL.

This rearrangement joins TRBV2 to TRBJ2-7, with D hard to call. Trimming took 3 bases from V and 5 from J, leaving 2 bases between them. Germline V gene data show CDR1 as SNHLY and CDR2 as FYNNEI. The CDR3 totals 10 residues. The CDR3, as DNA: TGTGCCAGCAGTGAGAACGAGCAGTACTTC. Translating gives CASSENEQYF. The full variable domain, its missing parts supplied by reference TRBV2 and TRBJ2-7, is EPEVTQTPSHQVTQMGQEVILRCVPISNHLYFYWYRQILGQKVEFLVSFYNNEISEKSEIFDDQFSVERPDGSNFTLKIRSTKLEDSAMYFCASSENEQYFGPGTRLTVT.